These 25 T cell receptor beta chains originate from one sample sequenced in a study of T cells in Graves' hyperthyroidism and ophthalmopathy. Using RNA transcripts as the source, TCR beta CDR3 regions were amplified. Primed by the HTBI set, a first-round RT-PCR was run on the TCR CDR3. TCRdb re-analysed the multiplex PCR reads in MiXCR, keeping a single row per CDR3 protein. Here the sample spans approximately 600,000 distinct CDR3 sequences, about 20% being singletons. Material for sequencing was blood. The receptors here all came from a man under 40 with Graves' ophthalmopathy.

This chain uses TRBV10-3 with TRBJ2-1; 13 bases fit TRBD2. The CDR3 loop spans 16 amino acids. Germline V CDR1 and CDR2: ENHRY, SYGVKD. With 3 bases clipped from V and 6 bases from J, the junction kept 5 bases outside the gene matches. CDR3 DNA sequence: TGTGCCATCAGTGAAAGACTAGCGGGAGGAGTCAATGAGCAGTTCTTC. Protein: CAISERLAGGVNEQFF.

The V call is TRBV15, the J call TRBJ2-7, with 8 bases that match TRBD1. Per the germline V gene, CDR1 is LNHNV and CDR2 is YYDKDF (reference sequence). The CDR3 loop spans 15 amino acids. V was pared by 5 bases and J by 2 bases, with 8 bases of the junction left unmatched. Written as DNA, the CDR3 is TGTGCCACCAGCCTTGACAGGGGAGGACCCTACGAGCAGTACTTC. Protein product: CATSLDRGGPYEQYF.

This clonotype appeared a few times. The chain joins TRBV14 to TRBJ2-1; 13 nucleotides agree with TRBD2. Unmatched junction bases numbered 8, after V lost 3 bases and J lost 0 bases. This CDR3 spans 19 amino acids. The germline CDR1 and CDR2 sequences are SGHDN and FVKESK. The CDR3 bases are TGTGCCAGCAGCCAGCCGGGACTAGCGGGAACCCGCTCCTACAATGAGCAGTTCTTC. Translation: CASSQPGLAGTRSYNEQFF.

This clonotype was found a few times. The genes are TRBV7-9 and TRBJ1-3; tentative D call: TRBD1 (6 bases). Trimming shortened V by 5 bases and J by 3 bases, and 11 bases separated the two germline ends. The CDR3 runs 14 residues. Germline V CDR1 and CDR2: SEHNR, FQNEAQ (reference sequence). The CDR3: CASSLGTSGNTIYF. Here the CDR3 DNA reads TGTGCCAGCAGCCTCGGGACAAGTGGAAACACCATATATTTT.

This clonotype came up a few times. The chain combines TRBV12-3 or TRBV12-4 with TRBJ2-5; D is perhaps TRBD2 (5 bases). Trimming cost V 4 bases and J 5 bases, with 17 bases left between them. CDR3 length equals 15 residues. The CDR3 DNA reads as TGTGCCAGCAGTTCCCCCAGCCGGGGAGTGGAGACCCAGTACTTC. This translates into CASSSPSRGVETQYF.

V usage is TRBV28 and J usage is TRBJ2-7; D gene unclear. Germline assignment: CDR1 MDHEN and CDR2 SYDVKM. Trimming removed 5 bases at V and 6 bases at J, with 8 bases between. The CDR3 length is 11 residues. This chain's CDR3 is CASSRVPEQYF. CDR3 in DNA: TGTGCCAGCAGTAGAGTCCCCGAGCAGTACTTC.

This clonotype was detected ten times or more. The gene calls are TRBV12-3 or TRBV12-4 and TRBJ2-3; a weak D match, TRBD1 (6 bases). V lost 0 bases to trimming and J lost 5 bases, with 12 bases between them. The length of the CDR3 is 15 residues. The CDR3 region is CASSLAGAVRDTQYF. The CDR3 nucleotides read TGTGCCAGCAGTTTAGCGGGGGCCGTGAGAGATACGCAGTATTTT.

A single count supports this clonotype. The chain joins TRBV5-4 to TRBJ2-1, with 14 bases aligning to TRBD2. V lost 4 bases to trimming and J lost 9 bases; unmatched junction nucleotides: 6. The CDR3 runs to 15 residues. Germline V gene data show CDR1 as SGHNT and CDR2 as YYREEE (reference sequence). The CDR3 loop is CASSIGLAGGLEQFF. The CDR3 nucleotides read TGTGCCAGCAGCATCGGACTAGCGGGAGGTCTTGAGCAGTTCTTC.

For the CDR3, the DNA is TGTGCCAGCAGCCAAGGGGGAATGGCCAGCGGGAGAACCGGGGAGCTGTTTTTT. Translation: CASSQGGMASGRTGELFF. The genes are TRBV3-1 and TRBJ2-2; 8 bases are shared with TRBD2. Losses at the gene ends were 1 base for V and 5 bases for J; bases not matched to a gene: 12. Germline CDR1 LGHDT, CDR2 YNNKEL (reference sequence). The CDR3 covers 18 residues.

The table lists this clonotype with a few counts. The chain couples TRBV30 to TRBJ2-7; tentatively, D is TRBD1 (6 bases). CDR1 and CDR2 (germline): GTSNPN, SVGIG (reference sequence). The V gene lost 6 bases and the J gene lost 2 bases, with 20 bases spanning the gap. The length of the CDR3 is 15 residues. CDR3: CACHFRDITPYEQYF. CDR3 nucleotides: TGTGCCTGTCATTTCCGGGACATAACTCCCTACGAGCAGTACTTC. Based on the CDR3 plus reference TRBV30 and TRBJ2-7, the full variable domain is SQTIHQWPATLVQPVGSPLSLECTVEGTSNPNLYWYRQAAGRGLQLLFYSVGIGQISSEVPQNLSASRPQDRQFILSSKKLLLSDSGFYLCACHFRDITPYEQYFGPGTRLTVT.

This clonotype has a count of ten or more. An end of the junction differs from the germline gene, which may be a read error. V is TRBV5-1 and J is TRBJ2-7; D tentatively fits TRBD1 or TRBD2 (6 bases each). The CDR3 spans 14 residues. The germline CDR1 and CDR2 sequences are SGHRS and YFSETQ. The chain's CDR3 is CASSPGTGAYEQYF. The CDR3 DNA follows: TGTGCCAGCAGCCCCGGCACGGGGGCTTACGAGCAGTACTTC.

This clonotype has ten or more counts. The J gene is TRBJ1-1, the V gene TRBV2, with TRBD1 matching over 7 bases. The CDR3 runs 12 residues. Unmatched junction bases numbered 3, after V lost 10 bases and J lost 1 base. The V gene's germline CDR1 is SNHLY and CDR2 FYNNEI. CDR3 sequence: CAKGTENTEAFF. CDR3 bases: TGTGCCAAAGGGACAGAGAACACTGAAGCTTTCTTT.

The rearrangement links TRBV5-5 to TRBJ1-5; tentatively, D is TRBD1 (5 bases). There are 15 residues in the CDR3. Deletions cut 0 bases from V and 5 bases from J, with 12 bases between. Germline-derived CDR1 and CDR2 are SGHKS and YYEKEE (reference sequence). For the CDR3, the DNA is TGTGCCAGCAGCTTGGCCTCGGGGGTGTATCAGCCCCAGCATTTT. Translating gives CASSLASGVYQPQHF.

V gene TRBV10-3 combines with J gene TRBJ1-5; a possible D gene is TRBD1 (5 bases). Germline lookup yields CDR1 ENHRY and CDR2 SYGVKD. The ends were cut back, 3 bases at V and 2 bases at J, with 17 bases in the middle. The CDR3 runs to 17 residues. This CDR3 is CAISDGFGGIGNQPQHF. The CDR3 nucleotides are TGTGCCATCAGTGATGGTTTCGGGGGTATCGGCAATCAGCCCCAGCATTTT.

This clonotype showed up many times. This sequence joins TRBV28 and TRBJ2-7; 11 nucleotides line up with TRBD2. Germline V gives CDR1 MDHEN, CDR2 SYDVKM. After removal of 2 bases from V and 5 bases from J, the junction contained 8 bases not matched to a gene. The CDR3 contains 16 residues. Here the CDR3 reads CASSLPPGTSGNEQYF. DNA of the CDR3: TGTGCCAGCAGTTTACCCCCAGGGACTAGCGGCAACGAGCAGTACTTC. Supplemented by reference TRBV28 and TRBJ2-7, the full variable domain reads DVKVTQSSRYLVKRTGEKVFLECVQDMDHENMFWYRQDPGLGLRLIYFSYDVKMKEKGDIPEGYSVSREKKERFSLILESASTNQTSMYLCASSLPPGTSGNEQYFGPGTRLTVT.

This clonotype was seen at least ten times. The chain recombines TRBV11-2 with TRBJ1-6; TRBD1 might be the D (5 bases). Germline V lookup: CDR1 SGHAT, CDR2 FQNNGV. CDR3 size: 13 residues. V was trimmed by 8 bases and J by 7 bases, leaving 12 bases between them. DNA of the CDR3: TGTGCCAGCCCCCGGGACCGGAATTCACCCCTCCACTTT. Protein sequence: CASPRDRNSPLHF.

This clonotype was counted only a few times. The rearrangement links TRBV4-1 to TRBJ2-3; D is unclear. The CDR3 sequence is 15 residues long. Trimming took 4 bases from V and 0 from J, leaving 11 bases between them. CDR1 and CDR2 (germline): MGHRA, YSYEKL. As DNA, the CDR3 is TGCGCCAGCAGCCTCACAGCCTCTAGCACAGATACGCAGTATTTT. Translation gives CASSLTASSTDTQYF.

CDR3 in DNA: TGTGCCAGCAGCCTATCGGGACTACCCCTGGGAAATGAGCAGTTCTTC. Translated: CASSLSGLPLGNEQFF. The V call is TRBV5-5, the J call TRBJ2-1, with TRBD2 matching 7 bases. The CDR3 extends over 16 amino acids. Germline CDR1 is SGHKS and CDR2 is YYEKEE (reference sequence). V lost 4 bases, J lost 7 bases, and 14 bases stayed unmatched.

The V call is TRBV19, the J call TRBJ1-5; 9 nucleotides match TRBD1. The CDR3 runs to 16 residues. J was trimmed by 3 bases and V by 4 bases; bases with no gene match: 7. The germline V gene encodes CDR1 LNHDA and CDR2 SQIVND (reference sequence). The CDR3 is CASSRPGTGNNQPQHF. Written as DNA, the CDR3 is TGTGCCAGTAGTAGGCCCGGGACAGGGAACAATCAGCCCCAGCATTTT.

This clonotype was seen a handful of times. The chain is built from TRBV3-1 and TRBJ2-7, with D perhaps matching TRBD1 (6 bases). The CDR3 consists of 17 residues. Trimming cost V 0 bases and J 2 bases, with 17 bases left between them. Germline CDR1 reads LGHDT; CDR2 reads YNNKEL (reference sequence). The CDR3 loop is CASSQDQGPAGAYEQYF. The CDR3 DNA sequence: TGTGCCAGCAGCCAAGATCAAGGACCCGCAGGGGCCTACGAGCAGTACTTC.

V gene TRBV6-2 or TRBV6-3 combines with J gene TRBJ2-7; D is possibly TRBD1 or TRBD2 (5 bases each). The CDR3 runs to 13 residues. Deletions cut 4 bases from V and 2 bases from J, with 9 bases between. Germline CDR1 reads MNHEY; CDR2 reads SVGEGT. The CDR3 coding sequence is TGTGCCAGCAGTTGGAGAGGGGCCTACGAGCAGTACTTC. This translates into CASSWRGAYEQYF.

This clonotype came up many times. This rearrangement joins TRBV2 to TRBJ1-5; D unclear. Germline V lookup: CDR1 SNHLY, CDR2 FYNNEI. Trimming removed 3 bases at V and 4 bases at J, with 16 bases between. The CDR3 consists of 16 residues. DNA of the CDR3: TGTGCCAGCAGTGACGAGACACCAATAGGTAATCAGCCCCAGCATTTT. It is translated as CASSDETPIGNQPQHF.

The sample holds many counts of this clonotype. The chain couples TRBV11-2 to TRBJ2-2; TRBD2 matches at 11 bases. The germline V gene encodes CDR1 SGHAT and CDR2 FQNNGV. CDR3 length equals 17 residues. Germline trimming cut 5 bases from V and 0 bases from J; bases unmatched to any gene: 5. In nucleotides, the CDR3 is TGTGCCAGCAGCCTGACGGGACTAGCGGCGAACACCGGGGAGCTGTTTTTT. Translating gives CASSLTGLAANTGELFF.

This rearrangement joins TRBV20-1 to TRBJ1-2, with a weak D call TRBD1 (5 bases). Germline CDR1 reads DFQATT; CDR2 reads SNEGSKA (reference sequence). With 4 bases removed from V and 4 bases from J, the gap between germline ends came to 22 bases. The CDR3 has 16 residues. The CDR3 spells CSANTRDALRGYGYTF. In nucleotides, the CDR3 is TGCAGTGCTAATACGCGGGACGCGCTCCGGGGCTATGGCTACACCTTC.

The rearrangement joins TRBV12-3 or TRBV12-4 to TRBJ1-4; D gene ambiguous. This CDR3 is 16 amino acids long. Trimming removed 6 bases at V and 0 bases at J, with 14 bases between. The CDR3 DNA is TGTGCCAGCAGGGGAAGAAGGACCGCAACTAATGAAAAACTGTTTTTT. It is translated as CASRGRRTATNEKLFF.